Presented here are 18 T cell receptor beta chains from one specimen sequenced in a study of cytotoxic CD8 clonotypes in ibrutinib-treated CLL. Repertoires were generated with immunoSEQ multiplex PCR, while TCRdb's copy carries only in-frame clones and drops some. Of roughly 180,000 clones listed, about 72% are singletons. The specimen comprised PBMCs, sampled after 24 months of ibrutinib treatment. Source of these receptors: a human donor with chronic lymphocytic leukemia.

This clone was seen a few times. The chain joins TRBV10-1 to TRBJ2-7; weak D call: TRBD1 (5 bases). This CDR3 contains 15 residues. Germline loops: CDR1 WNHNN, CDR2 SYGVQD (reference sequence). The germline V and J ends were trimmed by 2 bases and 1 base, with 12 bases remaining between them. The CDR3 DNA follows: TGCGCCAGCAGTGAGAAGTTAACAGGTTCCTACGAGCAGTACTTC. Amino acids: CASSEKLTGSYEQYF.

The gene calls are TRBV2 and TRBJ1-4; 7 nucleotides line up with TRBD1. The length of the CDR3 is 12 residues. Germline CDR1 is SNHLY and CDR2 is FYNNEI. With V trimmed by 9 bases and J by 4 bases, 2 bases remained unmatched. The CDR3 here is CASGTDNEKLFF. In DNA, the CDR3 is TGTGCCAGTGGGACAGATAATGAAAAACTGTTTTTT.

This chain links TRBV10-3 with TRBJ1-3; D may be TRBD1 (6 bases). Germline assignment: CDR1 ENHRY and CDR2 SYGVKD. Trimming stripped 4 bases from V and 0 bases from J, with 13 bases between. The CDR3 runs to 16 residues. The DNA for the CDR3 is TGTGCCATCAGTGGATCGGACAGCCACTCTGGAAACACCATATATTTT. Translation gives CAISGSDSHSGNTIYF.

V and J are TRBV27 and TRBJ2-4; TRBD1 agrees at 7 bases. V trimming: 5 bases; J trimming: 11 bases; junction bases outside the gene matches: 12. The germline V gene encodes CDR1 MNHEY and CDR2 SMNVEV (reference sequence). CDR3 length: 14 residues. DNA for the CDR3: TGTGCCAGCAGTCCGAGAGGGGGCGCGATCGTTCAGTACTTC. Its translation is CASSPRGGAIVQYF.

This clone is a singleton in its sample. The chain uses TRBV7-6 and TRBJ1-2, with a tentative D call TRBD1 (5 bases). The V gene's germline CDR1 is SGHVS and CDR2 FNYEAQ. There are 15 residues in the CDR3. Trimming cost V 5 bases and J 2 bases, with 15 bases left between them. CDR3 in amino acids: CASSPYRGENYGYTF. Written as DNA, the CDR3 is TGTGCCAGCAGCCCTTACAGAGGGGAAAACTATGGCTACACCTTC.

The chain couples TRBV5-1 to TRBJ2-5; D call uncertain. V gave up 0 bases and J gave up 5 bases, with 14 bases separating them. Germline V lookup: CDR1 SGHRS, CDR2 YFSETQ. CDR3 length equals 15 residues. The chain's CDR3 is CASSLVGTAWETQYF. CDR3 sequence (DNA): TGCGCCAGCAGCTTGGTTGGTACGGCCTGGGAGACCCAGTACTTC.

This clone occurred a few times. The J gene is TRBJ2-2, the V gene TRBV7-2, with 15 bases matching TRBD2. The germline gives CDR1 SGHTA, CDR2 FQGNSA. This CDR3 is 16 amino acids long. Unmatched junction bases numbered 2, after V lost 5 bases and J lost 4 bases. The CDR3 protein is CASSPGLAGGTGELFF. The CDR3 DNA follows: TGTGCCAGCAGCCCGGGACTAGCGGGAGGCACCGGGGAGCTGTTTTTT.

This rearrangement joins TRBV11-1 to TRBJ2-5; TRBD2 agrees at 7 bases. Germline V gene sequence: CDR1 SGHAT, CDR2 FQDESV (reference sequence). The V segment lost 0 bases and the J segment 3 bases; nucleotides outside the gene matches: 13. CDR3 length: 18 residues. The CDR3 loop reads CASSLAWASGDLEETQYF. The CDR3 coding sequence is TGTGCCAGCAGCTTAGCGTGGGCTAGCGGAGACCTGGAAGAGACCCAGTACTTC. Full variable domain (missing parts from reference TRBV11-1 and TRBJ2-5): EAEVAQSPRYKITEKSQAVAFWCDPISGHATLYWYRQILGQGPELLVQFQDESVVDDSQLPKDRFSAERLKGVDSTLKIQPAELGDSAMYLCASSLAWASGDLEETQYFGPGTRLLVL.

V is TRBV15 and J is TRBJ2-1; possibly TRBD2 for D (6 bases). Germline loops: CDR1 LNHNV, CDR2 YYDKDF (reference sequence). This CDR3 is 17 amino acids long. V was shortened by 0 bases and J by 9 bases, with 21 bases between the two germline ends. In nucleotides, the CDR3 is TGTGCCACCAGCAGAGATTACGGGGGAAACCGAGCGGGTGAGCAGTTCTTC. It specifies CATSRDYGGNRAGEQFF.

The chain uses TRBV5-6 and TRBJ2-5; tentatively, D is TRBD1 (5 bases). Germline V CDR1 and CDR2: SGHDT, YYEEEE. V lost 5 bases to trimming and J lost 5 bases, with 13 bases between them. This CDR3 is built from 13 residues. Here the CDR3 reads CASRQPGWETQYF. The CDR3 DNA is TGTGCCAGCAGACAACCAGGGTGGGAGACCCAGTACTTC.

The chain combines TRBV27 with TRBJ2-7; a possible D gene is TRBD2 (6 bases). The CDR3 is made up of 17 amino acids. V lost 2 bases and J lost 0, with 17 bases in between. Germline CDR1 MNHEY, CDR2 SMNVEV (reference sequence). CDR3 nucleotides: TGTGCCAGCAGTTTAAAGGCTAGCGCATACAGCTCCTACGAGCAGTACTTC. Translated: CASSLKASAYSSYEQYF.

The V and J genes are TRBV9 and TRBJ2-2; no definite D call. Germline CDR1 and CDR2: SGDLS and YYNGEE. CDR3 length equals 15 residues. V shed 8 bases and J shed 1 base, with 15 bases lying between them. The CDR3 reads CASQAEIVNTGELFF. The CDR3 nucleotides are TGTGCCAGTCAGGCGGAGATCGTGAACACCGGGGAGCTGTTTTTT.

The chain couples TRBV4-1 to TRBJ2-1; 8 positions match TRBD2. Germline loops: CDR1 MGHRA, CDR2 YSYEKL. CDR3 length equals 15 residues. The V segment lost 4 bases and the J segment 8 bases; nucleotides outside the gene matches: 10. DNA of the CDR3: TGCGCCAGCAGCCCTTCTCCGGGAGGGCTGGATGAGCAGTTCTTC. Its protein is CASSPSPGGLDEQFF.

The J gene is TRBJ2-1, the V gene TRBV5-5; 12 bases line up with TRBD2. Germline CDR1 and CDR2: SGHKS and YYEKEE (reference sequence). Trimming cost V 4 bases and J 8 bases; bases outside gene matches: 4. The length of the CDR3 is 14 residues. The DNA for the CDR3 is TGTGCCAGCAGCACGACTAGCGGGAGACATGAGCAGTTCTTC. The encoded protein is CASSTTSGRHEQFF.

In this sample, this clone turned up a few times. CDR3 nucleotides: TGTGCCAGCAGCTGGACAGTTGGAAACACCATATATTTT. It is translated as CASSWTVGNTIYF. The rearrangement uses TRBV7-2 and TRBJ1-3; tentatively, D is TRBD1 (6 bases). The germline V and J ends were trimmed by 4 bases and 3 bases, with 7 bases remaining between them. Looked up from germline, CDR1 is SGHTA and CDR2 is FQGNSA. The CDR3 runs to 13 residues.

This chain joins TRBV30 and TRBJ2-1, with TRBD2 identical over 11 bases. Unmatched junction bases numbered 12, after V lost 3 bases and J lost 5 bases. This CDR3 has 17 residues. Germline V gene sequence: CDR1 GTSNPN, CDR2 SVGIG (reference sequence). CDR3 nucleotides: TGTGCCTGGAGCGATCCAATAGCGGGAGGGCTAAACAATGAGCAGTTCTTC. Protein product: CAWSDPIAGGLNNEQFF.

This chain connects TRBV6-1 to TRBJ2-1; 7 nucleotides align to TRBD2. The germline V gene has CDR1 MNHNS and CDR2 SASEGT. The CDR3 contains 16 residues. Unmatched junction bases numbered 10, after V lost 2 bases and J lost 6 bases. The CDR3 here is CASSEFGGSKGNEQFF. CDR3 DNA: TGTGCCAGCAGTGAATTCGGCGGGAGCAAAGGCAATGAGCAGTTCTTC.

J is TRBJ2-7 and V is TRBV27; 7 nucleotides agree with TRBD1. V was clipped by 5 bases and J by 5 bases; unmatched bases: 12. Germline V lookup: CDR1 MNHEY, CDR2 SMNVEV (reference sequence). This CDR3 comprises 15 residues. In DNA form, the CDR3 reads TGTGCCAGCAGTGGTTTAGGGGCAGGGGGTCACGAGCAGTACTTC. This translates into CASSGLGAGGHEQYF.